These 20 T cell receptor beta chains share one sample of origin, sequenced in a study of blood T cell repertoires in COVID-19. The method was immunoSEQ multiplex PCR; TCRdb's version includes in-frame clones alone and lacks a portion of them. The table lists about 330,000 clones, 86% of them singletons. What was sequenced was peripheral blood. Receptor source: a woman aged 45-65 years with acute or convalescent COVID-19.

The chain carries TRBV15 and TRBJ1-1; D is possibly TRBD1 (5 bases). The germline V gene has CDR1 LNHNV and CDR2 YYDKDF (reference sequence). The CDR3 has 14 amino acids. The V and J ends lost 0 bases and 3 bases respectively, with 8 bases between them. The CDR3 sequence is CATSRDRGYTEAFF. The CDR3 DNA is TGTGCCACCAGCAGAGATCGGGGGTACACTGAAGCTTTCTTT.

This chain uses TRBV9 with TRBJ1-3; 12 bases fit TRBD1. The V segment lost 4 bases and the J segment 1 base; nucleotides outside the gene matches: 9. Germline V lookup: CDR1 SGDLS, CDR2 YYNGEE. This CDR3 contains 18 residues. CDR3 coding DNA: TGTGCCAGCAGCACCGAATCGGGACAGGGGGCTTCTGGAAACACCATATATTTT. It specifies CASSTESGQGASGNTIYF.

This rearrangement joins TRBV5-1 to TRBJ1-6, with 10 nucleotides matching TRBD1. CDR1 is SGHRS and CDR2 is YFSETQ in the germline V gene. V was clipped by 0 bases and J by 10 bases; unmatched bases: 4. CDR3 size: 15 residues. The CDR3 is CASSLGDRGGSPLHF. The DNA for the CDR3 is TGCGCCAGCAGCTTGGGGGACAGGGGCGGATCACCCCTCCACTTT.

The chain employs TRBV19 and TRBJ1-4, with a weak D call TRBD1 (6 bases). The CDR3 contains 17 residues. Trimming pared 6 bases from V and 10 bases from J, leaving 27 bases between. The V gene's germline CDR1 is LNHDA and CDR2 SQIVND (reference sequence). CDR3 protein: CASRSGQGFLFSGKLFF. The CDR3 DNA reads TGTGCCAGTAGATCGGGGCAGGGGTTCTTGTTTTCCGGAAAACTGTTTTTT.

The chain links TRBV2 to TRBJ2-3; 7 bases align to TRBD2. The ends lost 6 bases at V and 1 base at J; junction bases unmatched: 7. CDR1 SNHLY and CDR2 FYNNEI come from the germline V gene. This CDR3 comprises 15 residues. As DNA, the CDR3 is TGTGCCAGCAGCTCTCTCCGGGGGGGCACAGATACGCAGTATTTT. Its translation: CASSSLRGGTDTQYF.

The chain joins TRBV20-1 to TRBJ1-4; no firm D call. V was clipped by 3 bases and J by 7 bases, with 15 bases between them. Germline V gene sequence: CDR1 DFQATT, CDR2 SNEGSKA (reference sequence). CDR3 size: 14 residues. Here the CDR3 reads CSASSLWAGEKLFF. CDR3 in DNA: TGCAGTGCTAGTTCCCTGTGGGCCGGTGAAAAACTGTTTTTT.

The V gene is TRBV2, the J gene TRBJ2-7; 8 nucleotides agree with TRBD2. In germline, CDR1 is SNHLY, CDR2 FYNNEI. V lost 7 bases and J lost 6; bases outside the gene matches: 8. This CDR3 comprises 13 residues. CDR3 sequence reads: CASMSSGLVEQYF. The CDR3 DNA follows: TGTGCCAGCATGTCTAGCGGGCTCGTCGAGCAGTACTTC.

The rearrangement joins TRBV27 to TRBJ1-2; 7 bases map to TRBD1. Germline values: CDR1 MNHEY, CDR2 SMNVEV (reference sequence). The CDR3 runs to 13 residues. V was pared by 4 bases and J by 6 bases, with 5 bases of the junction left unmatched. The CDR3 is CASSSGGTDGYTF. DNA of the CDR3: TGTGCCAGCAGTTCAGGGGGGACGGATGGCTACACCTTC.

As DNA, the CDR3 is TGTGCCAGCAGCCAAGCGGGATGGGATTACTTCGGAAACACCATATATTTT. Its protein is CASSQAGWDYFGNTIYF. This chain connects TRBV14 to TRBJ1-3; D not certain. Per the germline V gene, CDR1 is SGHDN and CDR2 is FVKESK. The CDR3 is 17 amino acids. V was cut by 1 base and J by 4 bases, with 17 bases left in between. Together with reference TRBV14 and TRBJ1-3, the CDR3 gives the full variable domain: EAGVTQFPSHSVIEKGQTVTLRCDPISGHDNLYWYRRVMGKEIKFLLHFVKESKQDESGMPNNRFLAERTGGTYSTLKVQPAELEDSGVYFCASSQAGWDYFGNTIYFGEGSWLTVV.

The chain is built from TRBV28 and TRBJ2-5; D not certain. CDR1 is MDHEN, CDR2 SYDVKM, per germline. The CDR3 consists of 11 residues. V dropped 2 bases and J dropped 5 bases, with 3 bases sitting between them. The CDR3 DNA follows: TGTGCCAGCAGTTTACGGGAGACCCAGTACTTC. Translated, it gives CASSLRETQYF.

The chain couples TRBV11-2 to TRBJ2-5; 8 positions match TRBD2. The CDR3 runs to 12 residues. The junction had 1 base not matched to a gene; V was cut back by 6 bases and J by 4 bases. CDR1 is SGHAT and CDR2 is FQNNGV in the germline V gene. This CDR3 is CASRLAGETQYF. CDR3 nucleotides: TGTGCCAGCAGGCTAGCGGGAGAGACCCAGTACTTC.

The chain uses TRBV7-3 and TRBJ2-7, with 7 positions matching TRBD2. After removal of 6 bases from V and 7 bases from J, the junction contained 24 bases not matched to a gene. CDR1 SGHTA and CDR2 FQGTGA come from the germline V gene. The CDR3 spans 18 residues. The CDR3 loop is CASSPMGLADQVPGEQYF. The CDR3, as DNA: TGTGCCAGCAGTCCGATGGGGCTAGCGGACCAGGTTCCGGGGGAGCAGTACTTC.

This clone was seen more than once but under ten times. The chain joins TRBV7-2 to TRBJ1-1; TRBD1 might be the D (5 bases). Trimming took 6 bases from V and 2 from J, leaving 10 bases between them. The V gene's germline CDR1 is SGHTA and CDR2 FQGNSA. The CDR3 spans 13 residues. The CDR3 region has the DNA TGTGCCAGCAGTATGGACACTAACACTGAAGCTTTCTTT. It specifies CASSMDTNTEAFF.

V is TRBV29-1 and J is TRBJ2-5; D possibly corresponds to TRBD2 (5 bases). CDR1 and CDR2 from the germline V gene are SQVTM and ANQGSEA. This CDR3 comprises 13 residues. V lost 7 bases to trimming and J lost 4 bases, with 16 bases between them. The CDR3 loop is CSGGSGMGETQYF. CDR3 DNA sequence: TGCAGCGGAGGCTCGGGGATGGGAGAGACCCAGTACTTC.

The chain joins TRBV6-2 or TRBV6-3 to TRBJ2-7; maybe TRBD1 (6 bases). CDR3 length: 15 amino acids. Looked up from germline, CDR1 is MNHEY and CDR2 is SVGEGT. Trimming removed 4 bases from V and 6 bases from J, with 19 bases in between. Here the CDR3 reads CASSWRYREASEQYF. The CDR3 coding sequence is TGTGCCAGCAGTTGGAGGTACAGGGAAGCCTCCGAGCAGTACTTC.

The V and J genes are TRBV6-2 or TRBV6-3 and TRBJ1-1; D is possibly TRBD1 (5 bases). V was trimmed by 6 bases and J by 5 bases, leaving 16 bases between them. The CDR3 is 14 residues long. CDR1 and CDR2 from the germline V gene are MNHEY and SVGEGT. CDR3 sequence reads: CASSPSAKGTEAFF. CDR3 nucleotides: TGTGCCAGCAGCCCCTCAGCCAAGGGGACTGAAGCTTTCTTT.

This chain uses TRBV9 with TRBJ1-2, with 7 bases that match TRBD1. Germline lookup yields CDR1 SGDLS and CDR2 YYNGEE. V was clipped by 4 bases and J by 1 base; unmatched bases: 4. The CDR3 is made up of 14 amino acids. The CDR3 nucleotides read TGTGCCAGCAGCCAGGACAGGATTAACTATGGCTACACCTTC. Translation: CASSQDRINYGYTF.

The chain has TRBV5-6 and TRBJ2-3; 8 positions match TRBD1. The CDR3 totals 15 residues. Germline V CDR1 and CDR2: SGHDT, YYEEEE. V gave up 3 bases and J gave up 4 bases; unmatched junction bases: 7. The CDR3 DNA follows: TGTGCCAGCAGCTGGACAGGGTCGAGCCCAGATACGCAGTATTTT. Its protein is CASSWTGSSPDTQYF.

This clone showed up just once. The chain recombines TRBV4-1 with TRBJ2-1; 8 bases are shared with TRBD2. Germline V gives CDR1 MGHRA, CDR2 YSYEKL. The CDR3 loop spans 13 amino acids. The V and J ends lost 0 bases and 15 bases, in that order; junction bases with no gene match: 7. CDR3 in amino acids: CASSQDSGTSWFF. In nucleotides, the CDR3 is TGCGCCAGCAGCCAAGATTCCGGGACTAGTTGGTTCTTC.

With regard to this clone: The sample carries other DNA sequences with the same CDR3. The V and J genes are TRBV28 and TRBJ2-5, with D possibly matching TRBD1 (5 bases). Germline loops: CDR1 MDHEN, CDR2 SYDVKM. V shed 6 bases and J shed 1 base, with 12 bases lying between them. This CDR3 has 14 amino acids. Here the CDR3 DNA reads TGTGCCAGCAGCAGAACAGGAGTCCAAGAGACCCAGTACTTC. Translating it yields CASSRTGVQETQYF.